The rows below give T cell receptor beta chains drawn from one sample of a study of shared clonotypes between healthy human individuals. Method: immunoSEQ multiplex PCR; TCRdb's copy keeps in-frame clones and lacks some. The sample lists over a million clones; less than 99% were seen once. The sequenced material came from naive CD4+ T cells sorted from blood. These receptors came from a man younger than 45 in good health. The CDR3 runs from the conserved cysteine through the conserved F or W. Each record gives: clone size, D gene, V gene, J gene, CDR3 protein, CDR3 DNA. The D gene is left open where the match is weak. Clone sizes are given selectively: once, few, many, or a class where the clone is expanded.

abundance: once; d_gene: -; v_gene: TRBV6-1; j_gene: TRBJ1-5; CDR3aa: CASSDRPDWGQPQHF; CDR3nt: TGTGCCAGCAGTGACCGGCCAGATTGGGGTCAGCCCCAGCATTTT
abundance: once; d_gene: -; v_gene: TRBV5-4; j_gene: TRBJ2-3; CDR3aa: CASSLVDTRTDTQYF; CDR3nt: TGTGCCAGCAGCTTGGTGGACACTCGCACAGATACGCAGTATTTT
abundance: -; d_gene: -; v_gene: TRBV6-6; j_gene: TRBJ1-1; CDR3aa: CASSYPRPANTEAFF; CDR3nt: TGTGCCAGCAGTTACCCTAGGCCGGCGAACACTGAAGCTTTCTTT
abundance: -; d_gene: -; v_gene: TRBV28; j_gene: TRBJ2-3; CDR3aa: CASSSWRGQGTDTQYF; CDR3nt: TGTGCCAGCAGTTCGTGGAGGGGGCAAGGGACAGATACGCAGTATTTT
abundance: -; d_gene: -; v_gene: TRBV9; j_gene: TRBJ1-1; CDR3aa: CASSVGTGGNTEAFF; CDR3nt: TGTGCCAGCAGCGTAGGTACCGGGGGGAACACTGAAGCTTTCTTT
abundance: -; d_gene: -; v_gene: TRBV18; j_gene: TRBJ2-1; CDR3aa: CASSQTSSGSSYNEQFF; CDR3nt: TGTGCCAGCTCCCAGACGAGTAGCGGAAGCTCCTACAATGAGCAGTTCTTC
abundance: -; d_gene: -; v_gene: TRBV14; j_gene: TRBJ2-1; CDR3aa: CASSQRLSSYNEQFF; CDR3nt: TGTGCCAGCAGCCAGCGTCTGAGCTCCTACAATGAGCAGTTCTTC
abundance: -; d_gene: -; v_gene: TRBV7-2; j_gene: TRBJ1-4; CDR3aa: CASSFGPRRGEKLFF; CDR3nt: TGTGCCAGCAGCTTCGGGCCGCGGCGAGGTGAAAAACTGTTTTTT
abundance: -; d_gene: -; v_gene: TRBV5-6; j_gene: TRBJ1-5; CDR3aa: CASSLQGAQPQHF; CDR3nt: TGTGCCAGCAGCCTACAGGGCGCTCAGCCCCAGCATTTT
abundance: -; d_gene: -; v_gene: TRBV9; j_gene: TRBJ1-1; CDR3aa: CASSGGIRGYEAFF; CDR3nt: TGTGCCAGCAGCGGAGGGATTAGGGGCTATGAAGCTTTCTTT
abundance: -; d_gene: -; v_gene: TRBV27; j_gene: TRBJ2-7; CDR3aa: CASSQRRPYEQYF; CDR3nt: TGTGCCAGCAGCCAAAGGAGACCCTACGAGCAGTACTTC
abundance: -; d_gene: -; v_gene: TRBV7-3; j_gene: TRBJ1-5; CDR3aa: CASRLGGMYGGNQPQHF; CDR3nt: TGTGCCAGCAGGTTAGGTGGGATGTATGGAGGCAATCAGCCCCAGCATTTT